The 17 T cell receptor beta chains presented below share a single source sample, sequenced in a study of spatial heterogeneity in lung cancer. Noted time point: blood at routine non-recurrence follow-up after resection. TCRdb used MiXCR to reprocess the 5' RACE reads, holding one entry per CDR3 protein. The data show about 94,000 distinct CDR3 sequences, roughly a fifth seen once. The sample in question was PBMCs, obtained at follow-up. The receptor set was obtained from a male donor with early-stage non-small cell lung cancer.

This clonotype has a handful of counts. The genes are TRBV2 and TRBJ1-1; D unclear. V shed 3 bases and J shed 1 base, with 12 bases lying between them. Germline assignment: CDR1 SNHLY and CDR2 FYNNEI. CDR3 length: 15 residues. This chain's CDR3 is CASSDLGQKNTEAFF. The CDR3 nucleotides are TGTGCCAGCAGTGATCTTGGGCAGAAGAACACTGAAGCTTTCTTT.

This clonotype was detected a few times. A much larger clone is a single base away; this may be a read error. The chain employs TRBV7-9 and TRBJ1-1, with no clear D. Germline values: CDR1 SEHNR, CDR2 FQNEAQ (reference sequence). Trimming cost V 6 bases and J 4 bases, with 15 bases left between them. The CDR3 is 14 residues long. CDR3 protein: CASRMDGRSTEAFF. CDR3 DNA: TGTGCCAGCAGGATGGACGGGCGGAGCACTGAAGCTTTCTTT.

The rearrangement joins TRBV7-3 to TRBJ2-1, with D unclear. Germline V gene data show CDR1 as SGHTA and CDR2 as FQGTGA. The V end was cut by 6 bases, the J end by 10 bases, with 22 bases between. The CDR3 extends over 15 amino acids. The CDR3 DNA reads TGTGCCAGCAGTTACGGTATAAGCTTTATGGGGGAGCAGTTCTTC. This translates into CASSYGISFMGEQFF. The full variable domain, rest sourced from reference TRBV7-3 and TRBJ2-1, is GAGVSQTPSNKVTEKGKYVELRCDPISGHTALYWYRQSLGQGPEFLIYFQGTGAADDSGLPNDRFFAVRPEGSVSTLKIQRTERGDSAVYLCASSYGISFMGEQFFGPGTRLTVL.

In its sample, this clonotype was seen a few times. The CDR3 region is CASSAGWEQYF. As DNA, the CDR3 is TGTGCCAGCAGCGCGGGGTGGGAGCAGTACTTC. The chain recombines TRBV9 with TRBJ2-7, with D tentatively TRBD2 (5 bases). Per the germline V gene, CDR1 is SGDLS and CDR2 is YYNGEE. CDR3 size: 11 residues. Trimming left V 3 bases short and J 7 bases short, with 8 bases between.

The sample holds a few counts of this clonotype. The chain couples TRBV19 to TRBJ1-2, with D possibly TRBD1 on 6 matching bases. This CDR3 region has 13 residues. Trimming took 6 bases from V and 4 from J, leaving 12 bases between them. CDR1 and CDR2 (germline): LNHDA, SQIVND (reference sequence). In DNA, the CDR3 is TGTGCCAGTAGCACCGGGACATTCTATGGCTACACCTTC. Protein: CASSTGTFYGYTF. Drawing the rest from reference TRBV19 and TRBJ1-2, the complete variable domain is DGGITQSPKYLFRKEGQNVTLSCEQNLNHDAMYWYRQDPGQGLRLIYYSQIVNDFQKGDIAEGYSVSREKKESFPLTVTSAQKNPTAFYLCASSTGTFYGYTFGSGTRLTVV.

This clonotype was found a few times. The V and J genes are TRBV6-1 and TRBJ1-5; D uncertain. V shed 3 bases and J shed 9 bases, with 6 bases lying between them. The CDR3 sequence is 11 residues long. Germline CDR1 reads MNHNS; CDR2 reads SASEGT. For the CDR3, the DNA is TGTGCCAGCAGTGATCTCTTGCCCCAGCATTTT. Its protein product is CASSDLLPQHF.

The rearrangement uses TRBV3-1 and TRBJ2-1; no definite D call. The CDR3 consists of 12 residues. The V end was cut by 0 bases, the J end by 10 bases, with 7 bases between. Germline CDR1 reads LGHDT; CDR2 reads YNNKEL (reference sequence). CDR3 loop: CASSQDHFEQFF. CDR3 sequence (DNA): TGTGCCAGCAGCCAAGACCACTTCGAGCAGTTCTTC.

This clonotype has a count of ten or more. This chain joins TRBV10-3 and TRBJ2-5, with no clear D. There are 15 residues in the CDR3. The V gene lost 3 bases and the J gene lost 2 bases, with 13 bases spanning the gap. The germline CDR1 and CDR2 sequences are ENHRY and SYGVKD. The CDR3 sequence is CAISDPRQRQETQYF. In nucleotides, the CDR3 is TGTGCCATCAGTGACCCTAGACAAAGACAAGAGACCCAGTACTTC.

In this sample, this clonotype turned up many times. This CDR3 is CASSRSNTEAFF. The DNA for the CDR3 is TGTGCCAGCAGTCGATCGAACACTGAAGCTTTCTTT. The V gene is TRBV6-2 or TRBV6-3, the J gene TRBJ1-1; D ambiguous. CDR3 size: 12 residues. The V gene's germline CDR1 is MNHEY and CDR2 SVGEGT. V dropped 5 bases and J dropped 1 base, with 5 bases sitting between them.

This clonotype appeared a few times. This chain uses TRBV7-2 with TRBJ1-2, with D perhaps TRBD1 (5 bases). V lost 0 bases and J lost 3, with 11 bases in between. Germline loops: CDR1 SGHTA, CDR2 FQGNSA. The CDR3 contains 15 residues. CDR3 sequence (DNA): TGTGCCAGCAGCTTAGCATCCGGACAAGACTATGGCTACACCTTC. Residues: CASSLASGQDYGYTF.

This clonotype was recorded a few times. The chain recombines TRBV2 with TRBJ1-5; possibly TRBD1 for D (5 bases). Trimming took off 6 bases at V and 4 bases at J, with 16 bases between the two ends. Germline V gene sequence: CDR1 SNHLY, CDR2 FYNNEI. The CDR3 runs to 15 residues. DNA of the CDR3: TGTGCCAGCAGCGCGGACACCCTAGGGAATCAGCCCCAGCATTTT. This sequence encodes CASSADTLGNQPQHF.

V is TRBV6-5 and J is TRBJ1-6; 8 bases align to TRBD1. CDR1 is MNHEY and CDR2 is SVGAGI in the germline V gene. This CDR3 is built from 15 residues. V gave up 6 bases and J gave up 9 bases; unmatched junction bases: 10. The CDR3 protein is CASRKGQVGSSPLHF. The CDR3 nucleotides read TGTGCCAGCAGAAAGGGACAGGTCGGGAGTTCACCCCTCCACTTT.

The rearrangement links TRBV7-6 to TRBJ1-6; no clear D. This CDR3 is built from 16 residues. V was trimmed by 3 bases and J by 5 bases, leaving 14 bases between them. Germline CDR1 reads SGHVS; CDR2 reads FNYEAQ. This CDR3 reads CASSFSPEQNNSPLHF. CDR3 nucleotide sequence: TGTGCCAGCAGCTTTAGTCCGGAACAGAATAATTCACCCCTCCACTTT.

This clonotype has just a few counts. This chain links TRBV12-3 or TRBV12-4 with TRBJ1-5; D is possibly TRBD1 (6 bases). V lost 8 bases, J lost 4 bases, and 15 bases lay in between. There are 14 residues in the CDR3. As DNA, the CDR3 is TGTGCCAGCGCAACAACAGGGTCAAATCAGCCCCAGCATTTT. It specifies CASATTGSNQPQHF.

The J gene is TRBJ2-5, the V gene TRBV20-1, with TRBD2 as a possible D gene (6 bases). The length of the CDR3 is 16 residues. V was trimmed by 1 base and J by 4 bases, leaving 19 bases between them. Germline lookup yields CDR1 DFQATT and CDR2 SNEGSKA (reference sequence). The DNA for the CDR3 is TGCAGTGCTAGAGTGGGAGGCGGCGGATTGGGAGAGACCCAGTACTTC. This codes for CSARVGGGGLGETQYF.

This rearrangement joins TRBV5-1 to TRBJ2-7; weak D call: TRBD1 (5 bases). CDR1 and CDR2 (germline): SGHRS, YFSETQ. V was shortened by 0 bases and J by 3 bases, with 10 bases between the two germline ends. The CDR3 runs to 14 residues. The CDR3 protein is CASSLETASYEQYF. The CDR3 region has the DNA TGCGCCAGCAGCTTGGAGACAGCCAGCTACGAGCAGTACTTC.

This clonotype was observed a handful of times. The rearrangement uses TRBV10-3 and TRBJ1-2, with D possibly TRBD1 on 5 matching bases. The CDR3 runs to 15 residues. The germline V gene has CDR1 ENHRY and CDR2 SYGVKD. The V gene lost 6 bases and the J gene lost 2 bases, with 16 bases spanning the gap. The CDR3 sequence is CAISPQAQANYGYTF. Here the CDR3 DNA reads TGTGCCATCAGCCCACAGGCCCAGGCAAACTATGGCTACACCTTC.